Each of the 30 T cell receptor beta chains below was sequenced from the same sample in a study of beta chain features in type 1 diabetes. The isolated RNA, all of it, was reverse transcribed, so expressed TCRB transcripts were what got sequenced. The method was immunoSEQ multiplex PCR; TCRdb's version includes in-frame clones alone and lacks a portion of them. The sample lists under 300,000 clones; about 25% were seen once. The sample taken for sequencing was central memory CD4+ T cells from blood. These receptors came from a man in his thirties or forties in good health.

The V gene is TRBV30, the J gene TRBJ2-1; 7 positions match TRBD2. Trimming removed 0 bases from V and 9 bases from J; junction bases left unmatched: 11. The CDR3 loop spans 15 amino acids. CDR1 GTSNPN and CDR2 SVGIG come from the germline V gene (reference sequence). CDR3 DNA: TGTGCCTGGAGTGTTACTAGCGCACAACGGGGTGAGCAGTTCTTC. Protein sequence: CAWSVTSAQRGEQFF.

This clone was picked up a small number of times. The J gene is TRBJ2-1, the V gene TRBV29-1, with D possibly TRBD2 on 6 matching bases. The germline V gene encodes CDR1 SQVTM and CDR2 ANQGSEA. CDR3 size: 13 residues. Between the trimmed V and J ends, which lost 4 bases and 5 bases, there was a span of 12 bases. In nucleotides, the CDR3 is TGCAGCGTTGGTGGCGGGACCAACAATGAGCAGTTCTTC. It is translated as CSVGGGTNNEQFF.

The rearrangement joins TRBV29-1 to TRBJ1-1, with D possibly matching TRBD1 (5 bases). V was pared by 4 bases and J by 0 bases, with 9 bases between. The CDR3 is 13 amino acids. Germline CDR1 SQVTM, CDR2 ANQGSEA. The CDR3 DNA follows: TGCAGCGTTGTTCAGGGTATGAACACTGAAGCTTTCTTT. It translates to CSVVQGMNTEAFF.

In its sample, this clone was seen a few times. The rearrangement uses TRBV29-1 and TRBJ1-1, with a weak D call TRBD1 (6 bases). This CDR3 spans 13 amino acids. V shed 4 bases and J shed 4 bases, with 13 bases lying between them. Germline V gene lookup returns CDR1 SQVTM and CDR2 ANQGSEA. The CDR3 is CSVVRGGGTEAFF. In DNA, the CDR3 is TGCAGCGTTGTCAGGGGCGGAGGCACTGAAGCTTTCTTT. Full variable domain (rest looked up from reference TRBV29-1 and TRBJ1-1): SAVISQKPSRDICQRGTSLTIQCQVDSQVTMMFWYRQQPGQSLTLIATANQGSEATYESGFVIDKFPISRPNLTFSTLTVSNMSPEDSSIYLCSVVRGGGTEAFFGQGTRLTVV.

The chain couples TRBV29-1 to TRBJ1-5, with 8 bases aligning to TRBD1. J gave up 2 bases and V 4 bases, and 1 base lay outside the gene matches. There are 13 residues in the CDR3. CDR1 is SQVTM and CDR2 is ANQGSEA in the germline V gene. The CDR3 loop reads CSVATGGNQPQHF. The DNA of the CDR3 is TGCAGCGTTGCGACAGGGGGCAATCAGCCCCAGCATTTT.

The chain uses TRBV7-2 and TRBJ1-5; TRBD1 might be the D (6 bases). The CDR3 length is 16 residues. V was clipped by 2 bases and J by 11 bases, with 22 bases between them. Germline V CDR1 and CDR2: SGHTA, FQGNSA. The CDR3 loop is CASSLRVTGRKEAQHF. The CDR3 DNA follows: TGTGCCAGCAGCTTAAGAGTTACAGGGAGAAAGGAGGCCCAGCATTTT. The variable domain in full, with the rest retrieved from reference TRBV7-2 and TRBJ1-5, is GAGVSQSPSNKVTEKGKDVELRCDPISGHTALYWYRQSLGQGLEFLIYFQGNSAPDKSGLPSDRFSAERTGGSVSTLTIQRTQQEDSAVYLCASSLRVTGRKEAQHFGDGTRLSIL.

V gene TRBV11-2 combines with J gene TRBJ2-7, with a weak D call TRBD2 (5 bases). The CDR3 loop spans 15 amino acids. V dropped 5 bases and J dropped 7 bases, with 21 bases sitting between them. Germline V gene data show CDR1 as SGHAT and CDR2 as FQNNGV. This CDR3 reads CASSPTRASSGEQYF. The CDR3 bases are TGTGCCAGCAGCCCCACTCGGGCTAGCTCGGGAGAGCAGTACTTC.

This clone was seen only a few times. At one end, the junction sequence differs from germline, possibly due to a read error. J is TRBJ2-5 and V is TRBV29-1; 9 bases agree with TRBD1. Germline assignment: CDR1 SQVTM and CDR2 ANQGSEA. CDR3 length equals 16 residues. The CDR3 region has the DNA TGTCCAACCTCCCCCCTCGGGACAGGGACCAAAGAGACCCAGTACTTC. Protein: CPTSPLGTGTKETQYF.

V usage is TRBV4-3 and J usage is TRBJ2-7, with a possible D match to TRBD1 (5 bases). V shed 0 bases and J shed 4 bases, with 13 bases lying between them. Germline V gene data show CDR1 as LGHNA and CDR2 as YSLEER. The CDR3 spans 15 residues. The CDR3 region is CASSQEVQALYEQYF. CDR3 in DNA: TGCGCCAGCAGCCAAGAGGTACAGGCCCTTTACGAGCAGTACTTC.

The V call is TRBV9, the J call TRBJ2-4; D may be TRBD2 (6 bases). Germline assignment: CDR1 SGDLS and CDR2 YYNGEE. CDR3 length: 18 residues. The V gene lost 0 bases and the J gene lost 0 bases, with 16 bases spanning the gap. The CDR3 DNA reads as TGTGCCAGCAGCGTAGGGGTTGGGAGGAGACTAGCCAAAAACATTCAGTACTTC. Translating it yields CASSVGVGRRLAKNIQYF.

The chain couples TRBV7-9 to TRBJ2-5, with 11 bases lining up with TRBD2. J lost 6 bases, V lost 5 bases, and 2 bases had no gene match. Germline lookup yields CDR1 SEHNR and CDR2 FQNEAQ (reference sequence). The CDR3 is 13 residues long. DNA of the CDR3: TGTGCCAGCAGCGGGACTAGCGGTCAGACCCAGTACTTC. It specifies CASSGTSGQTQYF.

This clone was seen a handful of times. This sequence joins TRBV28 and TRBJ1-5, with D unresolved. V lost 3 bases, J lost 0 bases, and 12 bases lay in between. The CDR3 extends over 16 amino acids. Germline loops: CDR1 MDHEN, CDR2 SYDVKM. In DNA form, the CDR3 reads TGTGCCAGCAGTTTGTCCTCCCGGATTAGCAATCAGCCCCAGCATTTT. Translation gives CASSLSSRISNQPQHF.

This clone appeared many times. V is TRBV7-9 and J is TRBJ2-3, with D unresolved. The CDR3 consists of 14 residues. The ends were cut back, 3 bases at V and 5 bases at J, with 12 bases in the middle. Per germline, CDR1 SEHNR and CDR2 FQNEAQ (reference sequence). The CDR3 loop is CASSLRPEQDTQYF. The DNA of the CDR3 is TGTGCCAGCAGCTTGCGTCCAGAACAAGATACGCAGTATTTT.

This clone turned up a few times. The chain carries TRBV29-1 and TRBJ2-3; D not resolved. V was trimmed by 0 bases and J by 11 bases, leaving 9 bases between them. The CDR3 has 11 residues. Germline V gene sequence: CDR1 SQVTM, CDR2 ANQGSEA. The chain's CDR3 is CSVEEVGVQYF. The CDR3 nucleotides read TGCAGCGTTGAAGAAGTTGGGGTGCAGTATTTT.

This clone showed up just a few times. The rearrangement joins TRBV6-1 to TRBJ1-5; D remains ambiguous. Trimming removed 10 bases at V and 1 base at J, with 11 bases between. Germline CDR1 MNHNS, CDR2 SASEGT. The CDR3 covers 13 residues. CDR3 nucleotide sequence: TGTGCCACTCAGCGAGCCAGCAATCAGCCCCAGCATTTT. It yields the protein CATQRASNQPQHF.

CDR3 amino acids: CSVVTVARVKETQYF. Written as DNA, the CDR3 is TGCAGCGTTGTCACGGTGGCCAGGGTAAAGGAGACCCAGTACTTC. This chain connects TRBV29-1 to TRBJ2-5; D is perhaps TRBD1 (5 bases). The germline gives CDR1 SQVTM, CDR2 ANQGSEA. The CDR3 covers 15 residues. V gave up 4 bases and J gave up 5 bases, with 20 bases separating them.

The chain is built from TRBV7-2 and TRBJ2-3; D is undetermined. V was pared by 3 bases and J by 1 base, with 8 bases between. CDR3 length: 14 amino acids. In germline, CDR1 is SGHTA, CDR2 FQGNSA. Written as DNA, the CDR3 is TGTGCCAGCAGCTTTAACAGCGGCACAGATACGCAGTATTTT. Translating it yields CASSFNSGTDTQYF.

There are a few counts of this clone. The chain uses TRBV15 and TRBJ2-5; the D is unclear. Between the trimmed V and J ends, which lost 5 bases and 2 bases, there was a span of 12 bases. Looked up from germline, CDR1 is LNHNV and CDR2 is YYDKDF (reference sequence). CDR3 length: 14 amino acids. This CDR3 is CATSPTQIQETQYF. The CDR3, as DNA: TGTGCCACCAGCCCCACTCAGATTCAAGAGACCCAGTACTTC.

This clone appeared a few times. The chain uses TRBV4-1 and TRBJ2-1; D possibly uses TRBD1 or TRBD2 (5 bases each). The CDR3 runs to 13 residues. Between the trimmed V and J ends, which lost 0 bases and 9 bases, there was a span of 9 bases. Germline values: CDR1 MGHRA, CDR2 YSYEKL. CDR3 residues: CASSQDIGGEQFF. For the CDR3, the DNA is TGCGCCAGCAGCCAAGATATTGGGGGTGAGCAGTTCTTC.

Comment on this clone: This may be a read error, as it is one base from a much larger clone. V usage is TRBV5-4 and J usage is TRBJ2-3; D gene unclear. Germline CDR1 is SGHNT and CDR2 is YYREEE (reference sequence). The CDR3 contains 12 residues. V gave up 4 bases and J gave up 1 base, with 4 bases separating them. CDR3 DNA sequence: TGTGCCAGCAGCGGGGGCACAGATACGCAGTATTTT. The encoded protein is CASSGGTDTQYF.

This rearrangement joins TRBV29-1 to TRBJ2-7; D perhaps matches TRBD2 (6 bases). CDR1 is SQVTM, CDR2 ANQGSEA, per germline. This CDR3 comprises 13 residues. V lost 5 bases, J lost 2 bases, and 13 bases lay in between. This CDR3 is CSVRGMGAYEQYF. The CDR3 coding sequence is TGCAGCGTTCGGGGGATGGGTGCCTACGAGCAGTACTTC.

This sequence joins TRBV30 and TRBJ2-7; D may be TRBD2 (5 bases). Trimming removed 2 bases at V and 5 bases at J, with 10 bases between. Germline V lookup: CDR1 GTSNPN, CDR2 SVGIG (reference sequence). This CDR3 spans 12 amino acids. The CDR3, as DNA: TGTGCCTGGAGTCCGGTGGGAGACGAGCAGTACTTC. It specifies CAWSPVGDEQYF. The whole variable domain, remainder taken from reference TRBV30 and TRBJ2-7, is SQTIHQWPATLVQPVGSPLSLECTVEGTSNPNLYWYRQAAGRGLQLLFYSVGIGQISSEVPQNLSASRPQDRQFILSSKKLLLSDSGFYLCAWSPVGDEQYFGPGTRLTVT.

The chain couples TRBV5-4 to TRBJ2-2; unclear D gene. The germline CDR1 and CDR2 sequences are SGHNT and YYREEE (reference sequence). The CDR3 extends over 12 amino acids. Trimming removed 4 bases at V and 6 bases at J, with 7 bases between. The CDR3 nucleotides read TGTGCCAGCAGCGCCCGTTCCGGGGAGCTGTTTTTT. Translated: CASSARSGELFF.

The table lists this clone with a few counts. The rearrangement joins TRBV7-8 to TRBJ2-3, with D possibly being TRBD2 (5 bases). This CDR3 is 17 amino acids long. The V end was cut by 1 base, the J end by 3 bases, with 17 bases between. CDR1 SGHVS and CDR2 FQNEAQ come from the germline V gene. Written as DNA, the CDR3 is TGTGCCAGCAGCTTAGGGGCGGGTAACTCTTGGACAGATACGCAGTATTTT. Amino acid sequence: CASSLGAGNSWTDTQYF.

The chain uses TRBV7-6 and TRBJ2-5; 7 bases are shared with TRBD1. CDR1 is SGHVS and CDR2 is FNYEAQ in the germline V gene. This CDR3 has 16 amino acids. The trim removed 1 base at V and 4 bases at J, leaving 9 bases unmatched. CDR3 residues: CASSLGQTGLRETQYF. The CDR3 nucleotides are TGTGCCAGCAGCTTAGGCCAGACAGGGCTGAGAGAGACCCAGTACTTC.

The V gene is TRBV5-1, the J gene TRBJ1-1; 9 positions match TRBD1. The CDR3 totals 14 residues. Trimming took 4 bases from V and 5 from J; bases not matched to a gene: 6. Germline CDR1 is SGHRS and CDR2 is YFSETQ. CDR3 amino acids: CASSGTGRATEAFF. The CDR3 region has the DNA TGCGCCAGCAGCGGGACAGGGAGGGCAACTGAAGCTTTCTTT.

The V call is TRBV25-1, the J call TRBJ2-4; D not resolved. This CDR3 comprises 15 residues. Trimming removed 4 bases from V and 0 bases from J, with 10 bases in between. The germline gives CDR1 MGHDK, CDR2 SYGVNS. For the CDR3, the DNA is TGTGCCAGCAGTGGCTCGGGTTTAGCCAAAAACATTCAGTACTTC. The encoded protein is CASSGSGLAKNIQYF.

This clone was counted ten times or more. The rearrangement uses TRBV30 and TRBJ2-5; 7 bases map to TRBD1. V was pared by 8 bases and J by 1 base, with 4 bases of the junction left unmatched. Germline-derived CDR1 and CDR2 are GTSNPN and SVGIG (reference sequence). The CDR3 totals 12 residues. The CDR3 loop is CAGNRGQETQYF. The CDR3, as DNA: TGTGCCGGTAACAGGGGCCAAGAGACCCAGTACTTC.

This clone was picked up a small number of times. The chain employs TRBV4-1 and TRBJ2-7, with 7 nucleotides matching TRBD1. The CDR3 spans 15 residues. V trimming: 1 base; J trimming: 6 bases; junction bases outside the gene matches: 9. From germline, CDR1 is MGHRA and CDR2 YSYEKL. The CDR3 bases are TGCGCCAGCAGCCAAGCTATTCGGACAGGCCCCGAGCAGTACTTC. Translation gives CASSQAIRTGPEQYF.

This clone came up a few times. This chain uses TRBV7-2 with TRBJ2-1, with 8 bases lining up with TRBD2. Germline V gives CDR1 SGHTA, CDR2 FQGNSA. Trimming removed 5 bases from V and 0 bases from J; junction bases left unmatched: 12. The CDR3 contains 18 residues. The CDR3 loop is CASSVIGRALSSYNEQFF. CDR3 nucleotides: TGTGCCAGCAGCGTGATCGGGAGGGCCCTGAGCTCCTACAATGAGCAGTTCTTC.